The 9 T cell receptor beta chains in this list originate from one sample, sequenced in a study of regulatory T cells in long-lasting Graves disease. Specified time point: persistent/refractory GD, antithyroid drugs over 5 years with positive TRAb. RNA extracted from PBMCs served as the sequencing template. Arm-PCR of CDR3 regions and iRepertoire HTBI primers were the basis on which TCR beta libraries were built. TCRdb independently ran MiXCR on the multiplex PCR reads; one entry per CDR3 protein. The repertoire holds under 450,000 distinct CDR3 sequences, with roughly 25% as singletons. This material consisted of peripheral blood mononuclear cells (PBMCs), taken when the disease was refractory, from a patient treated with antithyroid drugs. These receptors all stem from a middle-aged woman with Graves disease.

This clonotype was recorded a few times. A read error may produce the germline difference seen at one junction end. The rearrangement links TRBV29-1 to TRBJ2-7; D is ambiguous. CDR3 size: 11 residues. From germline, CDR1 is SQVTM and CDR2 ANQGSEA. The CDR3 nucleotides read TGCAGCGTTAAAGACACCTACGAGCAGTACTTC. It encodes CSVKDTYEQYF.

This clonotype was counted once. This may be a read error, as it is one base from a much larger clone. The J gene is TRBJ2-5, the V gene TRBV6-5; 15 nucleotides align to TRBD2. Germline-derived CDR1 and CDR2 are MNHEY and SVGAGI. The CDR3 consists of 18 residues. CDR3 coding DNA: TGTACCAGCAGTTACGCCCAACGGACTAGCGGGAGGGAAGAGACCCAGTACTTC. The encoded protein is CTSSYAQRTSGREETQYF.

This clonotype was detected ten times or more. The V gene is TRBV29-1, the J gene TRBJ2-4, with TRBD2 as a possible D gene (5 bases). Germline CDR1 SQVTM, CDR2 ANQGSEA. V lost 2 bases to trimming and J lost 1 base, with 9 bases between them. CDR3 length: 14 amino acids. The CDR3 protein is CSVESGEAKNIQYF. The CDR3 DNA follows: TGCAGCGTTGAAAGTGGGGAGGCCAAAAACATTCAGTACTTC.

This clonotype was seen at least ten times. CDR3 bases: TGTGCCAGCAGTCCAGTGCCCAGAGGTTCACCCCTCCACTTT. Translating gives CASSPVPRGSPLHF. This sequence joins TRBV28 and TRBJ1-6; no clear D. V dropped 5 bases and J dropped 9 bases, with 14 bases sitting between them. Germline-derived CDR1 and CDR2 are MDHEN and SYDVKM. This CDR3 is 14 amino acids long.

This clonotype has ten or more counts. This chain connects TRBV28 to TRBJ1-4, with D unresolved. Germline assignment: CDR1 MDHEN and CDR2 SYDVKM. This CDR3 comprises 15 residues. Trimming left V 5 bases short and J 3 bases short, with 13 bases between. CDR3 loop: CASSETLGANEKLFF. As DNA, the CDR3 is TGTGCCAGCAGTGAGACGTTGGGAGCTAATGAAAAACTGTTTTTT.

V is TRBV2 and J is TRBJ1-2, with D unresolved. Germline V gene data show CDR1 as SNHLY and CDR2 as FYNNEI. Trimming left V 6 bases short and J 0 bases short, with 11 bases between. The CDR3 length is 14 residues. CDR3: CASSGPTSNYGYTF. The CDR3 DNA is TGTGCCAGCAGCGGGCCGACATCTAACTATGGCTACACCTTC.

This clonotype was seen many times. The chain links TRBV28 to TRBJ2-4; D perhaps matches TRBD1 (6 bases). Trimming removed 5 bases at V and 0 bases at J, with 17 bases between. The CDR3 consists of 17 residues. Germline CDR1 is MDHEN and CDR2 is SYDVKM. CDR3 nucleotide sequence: TGTGCCAGCAGTACAAACGACATACAGGGAGCCAAAAACATTCAGTACTTC. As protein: CASSTNDIQGAKNIQYF.

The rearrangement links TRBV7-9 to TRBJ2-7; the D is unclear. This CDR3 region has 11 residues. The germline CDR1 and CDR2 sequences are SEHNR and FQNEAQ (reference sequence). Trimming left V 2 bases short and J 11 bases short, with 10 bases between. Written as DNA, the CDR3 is TGTGCCAGCAGCTTATCCAATGGGAAGTACTTC. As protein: CASSLSNGKYF.

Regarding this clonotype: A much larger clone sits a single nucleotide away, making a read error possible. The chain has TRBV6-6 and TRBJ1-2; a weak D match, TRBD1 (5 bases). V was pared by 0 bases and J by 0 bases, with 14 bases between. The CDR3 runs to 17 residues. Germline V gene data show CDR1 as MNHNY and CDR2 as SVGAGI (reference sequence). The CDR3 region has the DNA TGTGCCAGCAGTTACTCGGGAGGGACTAGATCTAACTATGGCTACACCTTC. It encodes CASSYSGGTRSNYGYTF.